The 9 T cell receptor beta chains below were found in one sample sequenced in a study of identical twins (dated by TCRdb to the mid-2010s). Library method: 5' RACE. Instrument on record: Illumina HiSeq 2000. Starting from the raw public reads, TCRdb applied fastp trimming at Q25, assembled clones with MiXCR and retained in-frame beta chains. When rows share a CDR3 protein, they turn into one entry using the most common DNA and genes. The sample contains about 190,000 distinct CDR3 sequences, approximately 15% of them found a single time. The top ten clones comprise about 38% of the sample. Separately, the same data were catalogued under a study of T cells expressing NK-cell markers.

Sequenced: CD8+ T cells sorted from blood. These receptors were taken from a woman under 30 in good health.

This clonotype was detected a few times. The chain uses TRBV7-8 and TRBJ1-4; D gene unclear. The CDR3 covers 16 residues. The V gene's germline CDR1 is SGHVS and CDR2 FQNEAQ. V was clipped by 1 base and J by 7 bases, with 16 bases between them. As DNA, the CDR3 is TGTGCCAGCAGCTTAGATTCGGGTGGGGTTCGTGAAAAACTGTTTTTT. It translates to CASSLDSGGVREKLFF. The variable domain in full, with the rest retrieved from reference TRBV7-8 and TRBJ1-4, is GAGVSQSPRYKVAKRGQDVALRCDPISGHVSLFWYQQALGQGPEFLTYFQNEAQLDKSGLPSDRFFAERPEGSVSTLKIQRTQQEDSAVYLCASSLDSGGVREKLFFGSGTQLSVL.

The CDR3 coding sequence is TGTGCCAGCAGAGACCCGGGGGGATTTGAAGAGCAGTACTTC. The encoded protein is CASRDPGGFEEQYF. This chain links TRBV6-1 with TRBJ2-7; the match to TRBD2 covers 7 bases. V trimming: 6 bases; J trimming: 7 bases; junction bases outside the gene matches: 12. The V gene's germline CDR1 is MNHNS and CDR2 SASEGT. This CDR3 contains 14 residues.

The chain joins TRBV10-3 to TRBJ2-1; 10 positions match TRBD2. CDR1 is ENHRY, CDR2 SYGVKD, per germline. V dropped 7 bases and J dropped 2; count of bases not matched to a gene: 5. The CDR3 consists of 15 residues. CDR3 nucleotides: TGTGCCATCACCAGGACTAGCGGTCCCTACAATGAGCAGTTCTTC. Translated: CAITRTSGPYNEQFF.

Worth noting for this clonotype: The germline gene is not matched at one end of the junction; a read error may be the cause. The chain combines TRBV7-7 with TRBJ2-5; possible D gene TRBD2, 6 bases. Germline assignment: CDR1 SSHAT and CDR2 FNYEAQ (reference sequence). The CDR3 spans 15 residues. Here the CDR3 DNA reads TGTGCTAGCAGCTTAGCGGAGACAGACCAAGAGACCCAGTACTTC. Its protein product is CASSLAETDQETQYF.

The chain joins TRBV6-1 to TRBJ2-7; 13 bases are shared with TRBD2. The CDR3 runs to 13 residues. CDR1 and CDR2 (germline): MNHNS, SASEGT. The ends lost 9 bases at V and 4 bases at J; junction bases unmatched: 3. The CDR3 region is CARGTSGNYEQYF. The CDR3 DNA reads as TGTGCCAGGGGGACTAGCGGGAATTACGAGCAGTACTTC.

The chain uses TRBV5-6 and TRBJ2-5; 7 bases align to TRBD1. Germline V CDR1 and CDR2: SGHDT, YYEEEE. The length of the CDR3 is 14 residues. V was pared by 4 bases and J by 4 bases, with 7 bases of the junction left unmatched. In DNA form, the CDR3 reads TGTGCCAGCAGCCTAGGGACAGCAATAGAGACCCAGTACTTC. Protein sequence: CASSLGTAIETQYF.

The rearrangement uses TRBV6-2 or TRBV6-3 and TRBJ2-5; D call uncertain. This CDR3 has 15 residues. The germline V gene encodes CDR1 MNHEY and CDR2 SVGEGT. Trimming cost V 4 bases and J 0 bases, with 12 bases left between them. The CDR3 DNA reads as TGTGCCAGCAGTTCCGAGAAGATCTACCAAGAGACCCAGTACTTC. Translated, it gives CASSSEKIYQETQYF.

The chain joins TRBV20-1 to TRBJ2-7, with a weak D call TRBD1 (5 bases). Germline CDR1 and CDR2: DFQATT and SNEGSKA (reference sequence). CDR3 length: 13 residues. The V end was cut by 5 bases, the J end by 5 bases, with 16 bases between. The CDR3 DNA sequence: TGCAGTGCTTATGGGGCGGCCGAGGACGAGCAGTACTTC. The encoded protein is CSAYGAAEDEQYF.

Only a few counts were recorded for this clonotype. The gene calls are TRBV6-1 and TRBJ2-1; D is unresolved. Deletions cut 8 bases from V and 8 bases from J, with 19 bases between. The CDR3 runs 14 residues. The V gene's germline CDR1 is MNHNS and CDR2 SASEGT. CDR3 protein: CASRTGGSMDEQFF. In DNA form, the CDR3 reads TGTGCCAGCCGCACCGGTGGTAGTATGGATGAGCAGTTCTTC.